This TCR beta chain was identified in a study of T-cell reconstitution after alpha-beta-depleted transplantation in children. A TCRbeta library incorporating unique molecular identifiers was prepared. TCRdb re-called the PCR reads through MiXCR, storing one row per CDR3 protein. The sample shows about 500,000 distinct CDR3 sequences, 32% of them seen only once. V gave up 5 bases and J gave up 8 bases; unmatched junction bases: 4. The CDR3 length is 13 residues. In its sample, this clonotype was seen a few times. Material: PBMCs from the stem cell graft donor, obtained from the stem cell graft. The source of this sequence is a human donor who donated a stem cell graft to a child with aplastic anemia. The chain joins TRBV12-3 or TRBV12-4 to TRBJ2-1; 9 nucleotides line up with TRBD2. CDR3 region: CASSGSGRYEQFF. The CDR3 nucleotides are TGTGCCAGCAGTGGGAGCGGGAGGTATGAGCAGTTCTTC.